The clone carrying this T cell receptor beta chain was observed a handful of times. Its specificity is unknown. PCR was performed using 60 Vbeta and 13 Jbeta primers. Assay used: immunoSEQ multiplex PCR; TCRdb lists only in-frame clones, some missing. Altogether tens of thousands of clones are present, around 80% being singletons, with the ten largest covering approximately 0.6%. Every donor was a healthy person donating bone marrow. The source of the sample is a study of cytomegalovirus exposure and HLA in healthy donors. Whole-study context: T cells numbering about 179 million yielded some 110 million unique TCR beta sequences in an earlier analysis.

The CDR3 contains 16 residues. Germline CDR1 reads SQVTM; CDR2 reads ANQGSEA. V dropped 6 bases and J dropped 5; count of bases not matched to a gene: 14. The study's findings and limits: In vitro checks showed that a few CMV-associated chains really do target CMV antigens. From TCR beta sequences, most subjects' HLA-A and HLA-B alleles were reportedly predicted accurately.

The sample taken for sequencing was PBMCs. The chain links TRBV29-1 to TRBJ2-3, with 10 bases aligning to TRBD1. The TCR comes from a man aged 30-40 years in good health and CMV-seronegative. The CDR3 region is CSVRSPGQGSEDTQYF. CDR3 DNA: TGCAGCGTCCGAAGCCCGGGACAGGGGTCTGAAGATACGCAGTATTTT.